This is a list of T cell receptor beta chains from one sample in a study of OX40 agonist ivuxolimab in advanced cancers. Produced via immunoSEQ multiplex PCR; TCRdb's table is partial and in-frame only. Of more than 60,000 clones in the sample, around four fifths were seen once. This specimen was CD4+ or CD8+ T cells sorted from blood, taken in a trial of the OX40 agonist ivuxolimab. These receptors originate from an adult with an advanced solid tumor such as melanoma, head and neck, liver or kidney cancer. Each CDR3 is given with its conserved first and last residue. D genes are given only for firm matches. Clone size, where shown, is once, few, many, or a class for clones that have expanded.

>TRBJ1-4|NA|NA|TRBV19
CASSISRTVDGKLFF
TGTGCCAGTAGTATTTCCCGGACGGTCGACGGAAAACTGTTTTTT
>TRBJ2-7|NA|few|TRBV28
CASSPRDNYEQYF
TGTGCCAGCAGCCCTCGGGACAACTACGAGCAGTACTTC
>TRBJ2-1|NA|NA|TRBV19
CASRALWMVEQFF
TGTGCCAGTAGGGCTCTATGGATGGTTGAGCAGTTCTTC
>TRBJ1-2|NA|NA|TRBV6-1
CASLGAGGYTF
TGTGCCAGCTTGGGGGCCGGTGGCTACACCTTC
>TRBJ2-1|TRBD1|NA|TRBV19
CASSNPQGAKDNEQFF
TGTGCCAGTAGTAACCCACAGGGGGCGAAAGACAATGAGCAGTTCTTC
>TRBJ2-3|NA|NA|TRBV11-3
CASSPRAGGWDTQYF
TGTGCCAGCAGCCCCCGGGCAGGCGGGTGGGATACGCAGTATTTT
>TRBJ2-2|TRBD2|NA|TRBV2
CASRASGATSGTGELFF
TGTGCCAGCAGGGCTAGCGGGGCAACAAGCGGGACCGGGGAGCTGTTTTTT
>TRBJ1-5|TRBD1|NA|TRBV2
CASSDPRAGGAQPQHF
TGTGCCAGCAGTGACCCCAGGGCAGGGGGTGCTCAGCCCCAGCATTTT
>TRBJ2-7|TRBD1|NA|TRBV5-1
CASTGQGYEQYF
TGCGCCAGCACCGGACAGGGCTACGAGCAGTACTTC
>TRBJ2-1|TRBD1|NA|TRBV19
CASSIVRGLRRDRGNEQFF
TGTGCCAGTAGTATAGTTCGCGGTCTACGTCGGGACAGGGGCAATGAGCAGTTCTTC
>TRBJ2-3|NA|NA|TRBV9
CASSVAPGLLTDTQYF
TGTGCCAGCAGCGTCGCTCCGGGACTTCTCACAGATACGCAGTATTTT
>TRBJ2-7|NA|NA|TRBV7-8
CASSRDDRGEQYF
TGTGCCAGCAGCCGGGACGATAGAGGGGAGCAGTACTTC
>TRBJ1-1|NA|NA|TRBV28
CASLQGLFAEAFF
TGTGCCAGCCTTCAGGGATTGTTCGCTGAAGCTTTCTTT
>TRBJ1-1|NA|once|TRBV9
CASSVVLRTDVNTEAFF
TGTGCCAGCAGCGTAGTTTTACGGACCGACGTGAACACTGAAGCTTTCTTT
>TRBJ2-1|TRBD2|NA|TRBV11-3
CASSSGLAGSYNEQFF
TGTGCCAGCAGCTCGGGACTAGCGGGGTCCTACAATGAGCAGTTCTTC
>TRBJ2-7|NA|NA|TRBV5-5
CASSLGQLSYEQYF
TGTGCCAGCAGCTTAGGACAGCTCTCCTACGAGCAGTACTTC
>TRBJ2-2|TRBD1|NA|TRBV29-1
CSVVLSDRGQVGELFF
TGCAGCGTTGTCCTCTCGGACAGGGGGCAAGTCGGGGAGCTGTTTTTT
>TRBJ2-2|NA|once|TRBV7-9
CASSPRDFGELFF
TGTGCCAGCAGCCCCCGGGACTTCGGGGAGCTGTTTTTT
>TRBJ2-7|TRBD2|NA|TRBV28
CASRYRGGGYEQYF
TGTGCCAGCAGGTACCGGGGGGGCGGGTACGAGCAGTACTTC
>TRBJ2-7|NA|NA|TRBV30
CAWSIERRAEQYF
TGTGCCTGGTCCATCGAGAGGCGGGCCGAGCAGTACTTC
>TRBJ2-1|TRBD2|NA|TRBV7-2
CASSLTGGGAHEQFF
TGTGCCAGCAGCTTAACGGGCGGGGGGGCCCATGAGCAGTTCTTC
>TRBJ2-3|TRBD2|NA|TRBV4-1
CASSLKGSGELSTDTQYF
TGCGCCAGCAGCCTCAAGGGTAGCGGGGAACTTAGCACAGATACGCAGTATTTT
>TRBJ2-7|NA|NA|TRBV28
CASSVPGISYEQYF
TGTGCCAGCAGTGTACCAGGGATCTCCTACGAGCAGTACTTC
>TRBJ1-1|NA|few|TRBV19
CASSLGPQGTEAFF
TGTGCCAGTAGTCTCGGGCCTCAGGGCACTGAAGCTTTCTTT
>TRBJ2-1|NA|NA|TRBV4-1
CASSQESAGRAEQFF
TGCGCCAGCAGCCAGGAGTCCGCAGGGCGGGCCGAGCAGTTCTTC
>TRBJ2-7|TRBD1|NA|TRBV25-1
CASLSGQGSEQYF
TGTGCCAGCCTTTCGGGACAGGGGAGCGAGCAGTACTTC
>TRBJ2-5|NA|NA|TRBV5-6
CASSSQETQYF
TGTGCCAGCAGCTCGCAAGAGACCCAGTACTTC
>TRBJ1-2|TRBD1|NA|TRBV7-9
CASSRQGGVGYTF
TGTGCCAGCAGTCGACAGGGCGGGGTAGGCTACACCTTC
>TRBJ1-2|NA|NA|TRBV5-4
CASSLEAGGRHGYTF
TGTGCCAGCAGCTTGGAAGCTGGGGGCCGTCATGGCTACACCTTC
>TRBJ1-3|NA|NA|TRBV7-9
CASSLLSSGNTIYF
TGTGCCAGCAGCCTCCTTAGCTCTGGAAACACCATATATTTT
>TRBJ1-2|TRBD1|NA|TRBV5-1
CASSLQGINYGYTF
TGCGCCAGCAGCTTACAGGGGATAAACTATGGCTACACCTTC
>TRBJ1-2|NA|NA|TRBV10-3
CAISVRDFGRGGGNYGYTF
TGTGCCATCAGCGTACGCGACTTTGGCAGGGGCGGAGGTAACTATGGCTACACCTTC
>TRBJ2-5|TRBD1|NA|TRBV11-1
CASSHGQGAAYQETQYF
TGTGCCAGCAGCCACGGACAGGGGGCCGCATACCAAGAGACCCAGTACTTC
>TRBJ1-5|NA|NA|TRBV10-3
CAISRDTNQPQHF
TGTGCCATCAGTCGGGACACCAATCAGCCCCAGCATTTT
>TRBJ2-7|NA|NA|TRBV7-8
CASSLAFRGEQYF
TGTGCCAGCAGCTTAGCGTTTAGGGGAGAGCAGTACTTC
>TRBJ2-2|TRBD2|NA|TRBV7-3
CASSWVAGGDTGELFF
TGTGCCAGCAGCTGGGTAGCGGGGGGCGACACCGGGGAGCTGTTTTTT
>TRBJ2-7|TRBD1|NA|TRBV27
CASSLNWDRNYEQYF
TGTGCCAGCAGTTTAAATTGGGACAGAAACTACGAGCAGTACTTC
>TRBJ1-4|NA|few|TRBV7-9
CASSLDGGAPNEKLFF
TGTGCCAGCAGCCTAGACGGCGGAGCCCCTAATGAAAAACTGTTTTTT
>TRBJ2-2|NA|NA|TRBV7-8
CASSWRVFTGELFF
TGTGCCAGCAGCTGGCGTGTGTTCACCGGGGAGCTGTTTTTT
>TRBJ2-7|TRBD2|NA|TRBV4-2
CASSRGSGGLYEQYF
TGTGCCAGCAGCCGGGGTAGCGGGGGGCTCTACGAGCAGTACTTC
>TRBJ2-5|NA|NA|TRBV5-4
CASSLPGKGGETQYF
TGTGCCAGCAGCTTGCCCGGGAAGGGCGGAGAGACCCAGTACTTC
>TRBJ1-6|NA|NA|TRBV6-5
CASSYDHPGSSPLHF
TGTGCCAGCAGTTACGACCACCCAGGGTCTTCACCCCTCCACTTT
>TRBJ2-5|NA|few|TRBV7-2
CASNRDRQETQYF
TGTGCCAGTAACCGGGACCGACAAGAGACCCAGTACTTC
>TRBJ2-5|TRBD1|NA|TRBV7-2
CASSQINRDSETQYF
TGTGCCAGCAGCCAAATAAACCGGGACAGCGAGACCCAGTACTTC
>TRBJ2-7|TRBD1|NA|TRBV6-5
CASSYSQGQGYEQYF
TGTGCCAGCAGTTACTCTCAGGGACAGGGCTACGAGCAGTACTTC
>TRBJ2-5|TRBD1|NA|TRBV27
CASSPRTGGQTQYF
TGTGCCAGCAGTCCCAGGACAGGGGGACAGACCCAGTACTTC
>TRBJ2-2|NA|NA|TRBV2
CASSDSGSGELFF
TGTGCCAGCAGTGATTCGGGCTCCGGGGAGCTGTTTTTT
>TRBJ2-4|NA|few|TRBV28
CASRKTWGNIQYF
TGTGCCAGCAGAAAGACATGGGGAAACATTCAGTACTTC
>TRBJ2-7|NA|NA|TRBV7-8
CASSLVAGIYEQYF
TGTGCCAGCAGCTTAGTTGCGGGAATCTACGAGCAGTACTTC
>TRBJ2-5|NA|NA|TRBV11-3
CASSLISGEETQYF
TGTGCCAGCAGCTTAATTTCCGGGGAAGAGACCCAGTACTTC
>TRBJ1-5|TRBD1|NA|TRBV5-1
CASSPQGPGTDQPQHF
TGCGCCAGCAGCCCACAGGGGCCTGGGACCGATCAGCCCCAGCATTTT